Shown below are 21 T cell receptor beta chains from a single sample sequenced in a study of blood T cell repertoires in COVID-19. Sequencing was performed with immunoSEQ multiplex PCR; in TCRdb, only in-frame clones are kept and a portion is missing. The table shows about 230,000 clones, with around 92% occurring only once. Sequenced material: PBMCs or T cells enriched from blood (not recorded which). Every receptor here comes from a woman aged 30 to 39 with acute COVID-19.

V usage is TRBV5-8 and J usage is TRBJ2-5, with no clear D. The CDR3 totals 14 residues. Germline lookup yields CDR1 SGHTS and CDR2 YDEGEE. V was cut by 4 bases and J by 2 bases, with 12 bases left in between. The CDR3 region has the DNA TGTGCCAGCAGCCGCGTCGGTATACAAGAGACCCAGTACTTC. As protein: CASSRVGIQETQYF.

The chain recombines TRBV30 with TRBJ1-5; 7 bases agree with TRBD1. The V gene end was trimmed by 3 bases and the J gene end by 5 bases; junction bases not matched to a gene: 13. CDR1 and CDR2 from the germline V gene are GTSNPN and SVGIG (reference sequence). There are 16 residues in the CDR3. The CDR3 sequence: CAWRQGRGLGDQPQHF. CDR3 coding DNA: TGTGCCTGGAGACAGGGGAGAGGGCTTGGGGATCAGCCCCAGCATTTT.

This rearrangement joins TRBV5-4 to TRBJ1-1; D might be TRBD1 (5 bases). The CDR3 contains 17 residues. The ends were cut back, 4 bases at V and 0 bases at J, with 19 bases in the middle. Per the germline V gene, CDR1 is SGHNT and CDR2 is YYREEE (reference sequence). CDR3: CASSLRQGLGLNTEAFF. DNA for the CDR3: TGTGCCAGCAGCCTCCGCCAGGGTCTAGGTCTGAACACTGAAGCTTTCTTT. Filled out from reference TRBV5-4 and TRBJ1-1, the complete variable domain reads ETGVTQSPTHLIKTRGQQVTLRCSSQSGHNTVSWYQQALGQGPQFIFQYYREEENGRGNFPPRFSGLQFPNYSSELNVNALELDDSALYLCASSLRQGLGLNTEAFFGQGTRLTVV.

This clone was counted a few times. The chain combines TRBV5-8 with TRBJ2-2; TRBD1 agrees at 9 bases. The CDR3 is 15 residues long. J gave up 5 bases and V 4 bases, and 6 bases lay outside the gene matches. Germline V gene lookup returns CDR1 SGHTS and CDR2 YDEGEE. CDR3 amino acids: CASSGRDRATGELFF. For the CDR3, the DNA is TGTGCCAGCAGCGGCCGGGACAGGGCGACCGGGGAGCTGTTTTTT. Drawing the rest from reference TRBV5-8 and TRBJ2-2, the complete variable domain is EAGVTQSPTHLIKTRGQQATLRCSPISGHTSVYWYQQALGLGLQFLLWYDEGEERNRGNFPPRFSGRQFPNYSSELNVNALELEDSALYLCASSGRDRATGELFFGEGSRLTVL.

The chain couples TRBV3-1 (or the pseudogene TRBV3-2) to TRBJ1-6, with D perhaps TRBD1 (5 bases). CDR1 and CDR2 from the germline V gene are LGHDT and YNNKEL (reference sequence). V was cut by 1 base and J by 7 bases, with 14 bases left in between. There are 16 residues in the CDR3. The CDR3 DNA sequence: TGTGCCAGCAGCCAAGTCGGCGAGACAGTCAATTCACCCCTCCACTTT. Translated, it gives CASSQVGETVNSPLHF.

The chain recombines TRBV13 with TRBJ1-4; 7 bases align to TRBD1. V gave up 0 bases and J gave up 7 bases; unmatched junction bases: 8. CDR1 and CDR2 from the germline V gene are PRHDT and FYEKMQ (reference sequence). The CDR3 has 16 residues. The DNA of the CDR3 is TGTGCCAGCAGCTTAGGACAGGGGCTGGGATTTGAAAAACTGTTTTTT. Its translation is CASSLGQGLGFEKLFF.

V gene TRBV6-5 combines with J gene TRBJ2-1; the match to TRBD2 covers 9 bases. The CDR3 contains 14 residues. The germline V gene encodes CDR1 MNHEY and CDR2 SVGAGI. The ends lost 11 bases at V and 6 bases at J; junction bases unmatched: 11. The CDR3 reads CAGHGLAGTNEQFF. The CDR3 DNA follows: TGTGCCGGCCATGGGCTAGCGGGGACCAATGAGCAGTTCTTC.

The chain joins TRBV4-1 to TRBJ1-5, with D hard to call. CDR3 length: 14 amino acids. From germline, CDR1 is MGHRA and CDR2 YSYEKL. V was pared by 0 bases and J by 6 bases, with 9 bases between. CDR3 in DNA: TGCGCCAGCAGCCAAGATGAGTGGAGTCAGCCCCAGCATTTT. Amino acid sequence: CASSQDEWSQPQHF.

J is TRBJ2-7 and V is TRBV29-1, with a possible D match to TRBD1 (6 bases). Trimming took 4 bases from V and 4 from J, leaving 23 bases between them. Germline V gene data show CDR1 as SQVTM and CDR2 as ANQGSEA. This CDR3 region has 16 residues. In nucleotides, the CDR3 is TGCAGCGTTGTAGGTGGAACAGGGCTGGAAACTTACGAGCAGTACTTC. As protein: CSVVGGTGLETYEQYF.

V is TRBV5-1 and J is TRBJ2-7, with D hard to call. Germline V gives CDR1 SGHRS, CDR2 YFSETQ. The germline V and J ends were trimmed by 4 bases and 2 bases, with 13 bases remaining between them. This CDR3 has 14 residues. The CDR3 coding sequence is TGCGCCAGCAGCCTCGGCGCCGCGGCCTACGAGCAGTACTTC. Protein sequence: CASSLGAAAYEQYF. Looking up the rest from reference TRBV5-1 and TRBJ2-7 gives the full variable domain: KAGVTQTPRYLIKTRGQQVTLSCSPISGHRSVSWYQQTPGQGLQFLFEYFSETQRNKGNFPGRFSGRQFSNSRSEMNVSTLELGDSALYLCASSLGAAAYEQYFGPGTRLTVT.

This clone was seen once. The V and J genes are TRBV18 and TRBJ2-7, with D possibly being TRBD2 (6 bases). The CDR3 runs 18 residues. V lost 4 bases to trimming and J lost 2 bases, with 24 bases between them. CDR1 and CDR2 (germline): KGHSH, LQKENI. The CDR3 DNA reads as TGTGCCAGCTCACAACGGGACGATTTTGGCTCTAGCGCCTACGAGCAGTACTTC. Its translation is CASSQRDDFGSSAYEQYF.

The rearrangement uses TRBV5-1 and TRBJ2-2, with a possible D match to TRBD2 (6 bases). Germline V CDR1 and CDR2: SGHRS, YFSETQ. V lost 4 bases and J 7 bases, leaving 11 bases between the germline ends. The CDR3 sequence is 13 residues long. This CDR3 reads CASSVGLDGELFF. The CDR3 nucleotides read TGCGCCAGCAGCGTGGGACTGGACGGGGAGCTGTTTTTT.

V gene TRBV27 combines with J gene TRBJ2-2; TRBD1 matches at 8 bases. The V segment lost 3 bases and the J segment 7 bases; nucleotides outside the gene matches: 4. The CDR3 consists of 14 residues. CDR1 and CDR2 from the germline V gene are MNHEY and SMNVEV (reference sequence). The CDR3 sequence is CASSFAGGVGELFF. CDR3 DNA: TGTGCCAGCAGTTTTGCAGGGGGCGTCGGGGAGCTGTTTTTT.

J is TRBJ2-3 and V is TRBV7-9; TRBD2 aligns across 11 bases. Germline CDR1 is SEHNR and CDR2 is FQNEAQ (reference sequence). This CDR3 contains 15 residues. V lost 3 bases, J lost 6 bases, and 5 bases stayed unmatched. CDR3 nucleotides: TGTGCCAGCAGCTTTAGCGGGGGGGCCGGGGATACGCAGTATTTT. Translating it yields CASSFSGGAGDTQYF. The whole variable domain, filled in from reference TRBV7-9 and TRBJ2-3, reads DTGVSQNPRHKITKRGQNVTFRCDPISEHNRLYWYRQTLGQGPEFLTYFQNEAQLEKSRLLSDRFSAERPKGSFSTLEIQRTEQGDSAMYLCASSFSGGAGDTQYFGPGTRLTVL.

The V gene is TRBV18, the J gene TRBJ1-5; 8 bases are a match to TRBD1. V gave up 4 bases and J gave up 3 bases; unmatched junction bases: 5. The CDR3 contains 15 residues. Germline values: CDR1 KGHSH, CDR2 LQKENI. CDR3 sequence: CASSQGQGTNQPQHF. The CDR3 DNA reads TGTGCCAGCTCACAAGGACAGGGAACCAATCAGCCCCAGCATTTT.

This clone occurred once. This CDR3 is CASSLGQGYYEQYF. In nucleotides, the CDR3 is TGCGCCAGCAGCTTGGGGCAGGGTTACTACGAGCAGTACTTC. The genes are TRBV5-1 and TRBJ2-7; the D gene is possibly TRBD1 (5 bases). Trimming shortened V by 0 bases and J by 3 bases, and 10 bases separated the two germline ends. The CDR3 has 14 amino acids. Germline V gives CDR1 SGHRS, CDR2 YFSETQ. Filled out from reference TRBV5-1 and TRBJ2-7, the complete variable domain reads KAGVTQTPRYLIKTRGQQVTLSCSPISGHRSVSWYQQTPGQGLQFLFEYFSETQRNKGNFPGRFSGRQFSNSRSEMNVSTLELGDSALYLCASSLGQGYYEQYFGPGTRLTVT.

Only a few counts were recorded for this clone. The V gene is TRBV6-5, the J gene TRBJ1-6; tentatively, D is TRBD1 (6 bases). V lost 2 bases and J 8 bases, leaving 10 bases between the germline ends. Germline values: CDR1 MNHEY, CDR2 SVGAGI. This CDR3 is built from 14 residues. The DNA for the CDR3 is TGTGCCAGCAGTTACCAGGACAGTTATTCACCCCTCCACTTT. This translates into CASSYQDSYSPLHF.

This chain joins TRBV4-1 and TRBJ1-2; TRBD1 is a possible D gene (5 bases). V was cut by 0 bases and J by 3 bases, with 14 bases left in between. The CDR3 length is 16 residues. In germline, CDR1 is MGHRA, CDR2 YSYEKL. The CDR3 loop is CASSQDTPQGYYGYTF. CDR3 DNA sequence: TGCGCCAGCAGCCAAGATACCCCCCAGGGCTACTATGGCTACACCTTC.

To note about this clone: This CDR3 is also generated by other DNA sequences in the sample. The J gene is TRBJ1-5, the V gene TRBV30; D gene ambiguous. The CDR3 spans 14 residues. In germline, CDR1 is GTSNPN, CDR2 SVGIG (reference sequence). V was clipped by 0 bases and J by 0 bases, with 6 bases between them. In DNA, the CDR3 is TGTGCCTGGAGTGTCGGGGATAGCAATCAGCCCCAGCATTTT. It is translated as CAWSVGDSNQPQHF.

V usage is TRBV24-1 and J usage is TRBJ2-1; 9 nucleotides line up with TRBD1. This CDR3 region has 17 residues. CDR1 KGHDR and CDR2 SFDVKD come from the germline V gene. Trimming at V came to 1 base and at J to 9 bases, leaving 12 bases not matched to a gene. The CDR3 spells CATSDLSDRGVQGEQFF. The DNA for the CDR3 is TGTGCCACCAGTGATTTATCCGACAGGGGGGTACAAGGTGAGCAGTTCTTC.

The chain carries TRBV4-1 and TRBJ1-3, with a possible D match to TRBD1 (5 bases). The V gene lost 0 bases and the J gene lost 1 base, with 16 bases spanning the gap. The germline CDR1 and CDR2 sequences are MGHRA and YSYEKL. This CDR3 has 18 amino acids. The CDR3 is CASSQDPLTHRSGNTIYF. The CDR3 DNA reads TGCGCCAGCAGCCAAGATCCCCTTACTCACAGGTCTGGAAACACCATATATTTT.